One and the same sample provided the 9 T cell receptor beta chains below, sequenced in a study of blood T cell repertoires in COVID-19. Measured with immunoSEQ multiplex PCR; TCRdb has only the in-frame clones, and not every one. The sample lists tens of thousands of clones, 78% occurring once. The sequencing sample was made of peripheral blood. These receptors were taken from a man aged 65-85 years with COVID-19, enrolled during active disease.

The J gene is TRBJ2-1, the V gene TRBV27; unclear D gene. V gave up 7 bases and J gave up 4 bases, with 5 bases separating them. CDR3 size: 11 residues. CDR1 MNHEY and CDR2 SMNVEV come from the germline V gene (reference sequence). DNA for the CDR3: TGTGCCAGCATACAGTACAATGAGCAGTTCTTC. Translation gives CASIQYNEQFF.

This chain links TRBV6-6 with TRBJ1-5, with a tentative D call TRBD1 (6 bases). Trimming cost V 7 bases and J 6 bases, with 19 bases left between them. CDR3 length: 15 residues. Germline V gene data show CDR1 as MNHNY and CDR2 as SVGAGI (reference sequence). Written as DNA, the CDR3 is TGTGCCAGCAACCTCTCAGGGGCGCCGGGTCAGCCCCAGCATTTT. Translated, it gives CASNLSGAPGQPQHF.

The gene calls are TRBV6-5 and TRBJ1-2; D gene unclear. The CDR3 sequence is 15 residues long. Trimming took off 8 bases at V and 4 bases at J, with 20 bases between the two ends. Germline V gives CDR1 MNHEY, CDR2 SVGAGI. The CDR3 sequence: CASARTGSQGYGYTF. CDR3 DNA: TGTGCCAGCGCCAGGACTGGAAGCCAAGGCTATGGCTACACCTTC.

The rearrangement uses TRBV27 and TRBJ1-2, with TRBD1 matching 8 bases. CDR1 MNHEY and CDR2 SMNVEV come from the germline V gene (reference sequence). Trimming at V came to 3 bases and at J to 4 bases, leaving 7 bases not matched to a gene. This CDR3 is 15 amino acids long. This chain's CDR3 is CASSFNRGTPYGYTF. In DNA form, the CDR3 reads TGTGCCAGCAGTTTCAACAGGGGGACCCCCTATGGCTACACCTTC.

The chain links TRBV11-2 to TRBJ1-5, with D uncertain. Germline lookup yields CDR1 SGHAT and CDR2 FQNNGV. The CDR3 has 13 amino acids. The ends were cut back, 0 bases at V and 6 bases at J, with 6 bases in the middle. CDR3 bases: TGTGCCAGCAGCTTAGATCGGAGTCAGCCCCAGCATTTT. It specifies CASSLDRSQPQHF.

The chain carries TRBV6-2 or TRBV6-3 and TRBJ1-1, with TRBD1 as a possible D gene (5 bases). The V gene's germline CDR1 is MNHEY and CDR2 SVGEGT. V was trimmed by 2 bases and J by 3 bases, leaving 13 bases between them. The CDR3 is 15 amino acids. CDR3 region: CASSYRPTGDTEAFF. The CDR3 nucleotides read TGTGCCAGCAGTTACAGGCCTACGGGGGACACTGAAGCTTTCTTT.

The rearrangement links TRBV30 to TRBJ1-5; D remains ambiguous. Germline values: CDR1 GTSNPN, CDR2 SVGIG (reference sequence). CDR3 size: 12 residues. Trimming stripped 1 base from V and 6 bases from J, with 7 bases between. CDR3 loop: CAWSGEGQPQHF. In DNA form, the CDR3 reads TGTGCCTGGAGTGGCGAGGGTCAGCCCCAGCATTTT.

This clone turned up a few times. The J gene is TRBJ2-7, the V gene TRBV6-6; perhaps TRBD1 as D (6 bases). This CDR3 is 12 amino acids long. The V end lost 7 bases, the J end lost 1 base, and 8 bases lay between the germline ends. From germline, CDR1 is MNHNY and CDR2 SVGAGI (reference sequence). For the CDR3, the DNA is TGTGCCAGCACGGGACAATCCTACGAGCAGTACTTC. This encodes CASTGQSYEQYF.

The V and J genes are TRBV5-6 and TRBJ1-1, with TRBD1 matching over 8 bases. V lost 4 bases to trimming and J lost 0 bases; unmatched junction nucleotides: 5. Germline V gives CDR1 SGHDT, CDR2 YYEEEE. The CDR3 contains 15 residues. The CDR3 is CASSPPTGVNTEAFF. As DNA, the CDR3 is TGTGCCAGCAGCCCGCCGACAGGGGTGAACACTGAAGCTTTCTTT.